These 4 T cell receptor beta chains were sequenced from one sample in a study of response to subunit inactivated influenza vaccine. Each CDR3 protein is one row after TCRdb ran MiXCR on the RT-PCR reads. The data hold approximately 700,000 distinct CDR3 sequences, with approximately 14% observed a single time. The material was PBMCs from blood, obtained roughly 12 days after vaccination. The receptors were sampled from a man aged 45-60 years who received an inactivated influenza vaccine.

This clonotype was detected a few times. The V and J genes are TRBV3-1 and TRBJ2-2; D may be TRBD2 (6 bases). Between the trimmed V and J ends, which lost 3 bases and 3 bases, there was a span of 11 bases. CDR1 is LGHDT and CDR2 is YNNKEL in the germline V gene (reference sequence). CDR3 length equals 15 residues. The CDR3 coding sequence is TGTGCCAGCAGCCAGGGGGACTTTTACACCGGGGAGCTGTTTTTT. The encoded protein is CASSQGDFYTGELFF.

This clonotype was observed a few times. The chain has TRBV4-3 and TRBJ2-5; perhaps TRBD1 as D (5 bases). The CDR3 runs 15 residues. Between the trimmed V and J ends, which lost 4 bases and 5 bases, there was a span of 17 bases. CDR1 and CDR2 from the germline V gene are LGHNA and YSLEER. CDR3 DNA: TGCGCCAGCAGCCTCGACAGTGGATGGCGGGAGACCCAGTACTTC. Translated, it gives CASSLDSGWRETQYF.

Ten or more counts support this clonotype. The chain's CDR3 is CATNKGTAETQYF. CDR3 nucleotide sequence: TGTGCCACCAATAAGGGGACAGCAGAGACCCAGTACTTC. V usage is TRBV10-3 and J usage is TRBJ2-5, with TRBD1 identical over 7 bases. CDR3 length: 13 amino acids. Trimming cost V 10 bases and J 4 bases; bases outside gene matches: 9. Germline loops: CDR1 ENHRY, CDR2 SYGVKD.

This clonotype came up many times. The rearrangement joins TRBV11-2 to TRBJ2-1; unclear D gene. The germline CDR1 and CDR2 sequences are SGHAT and FQNNGV. V was shortened by 3 bases and J by 0 bases, with 12 bases between the two germline ends. CDR3 length: 16 residues. CDR3 residues: CASSFDGSNSYNEQFF. The CDR3 DNA sequence: TGTGCCAGCAGCTTCGACGGATCCAACTCCTACAATGAGCAGTTCTTC.